The present TCR beta chain was sequenced within a study of T cells expressing NK-cell markers. Study observations and caveats: The study did not resolve the HCMV specificity of expanded NKG2C+ T cell clones.

This CDR3 has 15 residues. TCRdb reprocessed the 5' RACE reads; each CDR3 protein has one entry and no DNA is given. The sample table sets out about 390,000 distinct CDR3 sequences. Concerning this clonotype: The antigen remains undetermined.

J is TRBJ2-5 and V is TRBV12-3 or TRBV12-4; the TRBD1 assignment by TCRdb is unverifiable without DNA. The source of this sequence is a woman aged 45-65 years in good health. Sequenced material: blood T cells: a sorted CD56 or NKG2C T cell subset, CD4+ or CD8+ T cells, or bulk PBMC T cells (not recorded which). CDR3 protein: CASRVVGAGGETQYF.